This record covers a single T cell receptor (beta chain). The sample belongs to a study of OX40 agonist ivuxolimab in advanced cancers. For the study at large: The patients got ivuxolimab, which is an agonistic anti-OX40 (CD134) antibody. Patients got intravenous ivuxolimab at 0.01 to 10 mg/kg every 2 weeks.

This CDR3 is built from 14 residues. CDR1 and CDR2 from the germline V gene are WSHSY and SAAADI. V gave up 4 bases and J gave up 3 bases; unmatched junction bases: 6. Profiled with immunoSEQ multiplex PCR; TCRdb holds only in-frame clones, not every one. The sample yields tens of thousands of clones, about 91% seen once. The sequence came from an adult with an advanced solid tumor such as melanoma, head and neck, liver or kidney cancer. The specimen comprised CD4+ or CD8+ T cells sorted from blood, sampled in a trial of the OX40 agonist ivuxolimab. The chain recombines TRBV10-2 with TRBJ2-7; 7 positions match TRBD1. CDR3 residues: CASSGRDSFYEQYF. CDR3 nucleotide sequence: TGCGCCAGCAGTGGTAGGGACAGCTTCTACGAGCAGTACTTC.